This T cell receptor beta chain derives from a study of post-analysis software for immune sequencing data. Overall study context: Secondary progressive, relapsing-remitting and progressive-relapsing multiple sclerosis were among the included disease courses. The study, taken as a whole, reports: Patients had higher frequencies than controls of roughly 5 TRBV segments, including TRBV5-6, TRBV5-1 and TRBV20-1. Same-batch preparations were strongly co-clustered by F measure. Multiple sclerosis patients had significantly lower normalized Chao1 diversity than controls.

Unique molecular identifiers were built into the TCR beta cDNA libraries. T cells, roughly 0.95 to 10 million of them, yielded roughly 0.5 million cDNA molecules. TCRdb analysed the PCR reads with MiXCR anew, one entry per CDR3 protein. This sample yields roughly 800,000 distinct CDR3 sequences, of which about 50% are seen a single time; 4.6% belongs to the top ten. Germline CDR1 and CDR2: DFQATT and SNEGSKA (reference sequence). The CDR3 runs to 13 residues. Worth noting for this clonotype: Its matching antigen is unknown. Germline and junction disagree at one end, which may indicate a read error.

The sequence derives from a girl between 5 and 17 years old with multiple sclerosis. This chain joins TRBV20-1 and TRBJ2-7, with unresolved D. The sequenced sample was blood. The CDR3 DNA reads TGCAGTGCTAGAGATGTGAGGTCCTACGAACAGTACTTC. Protein: CSARDVRSYEQYF.